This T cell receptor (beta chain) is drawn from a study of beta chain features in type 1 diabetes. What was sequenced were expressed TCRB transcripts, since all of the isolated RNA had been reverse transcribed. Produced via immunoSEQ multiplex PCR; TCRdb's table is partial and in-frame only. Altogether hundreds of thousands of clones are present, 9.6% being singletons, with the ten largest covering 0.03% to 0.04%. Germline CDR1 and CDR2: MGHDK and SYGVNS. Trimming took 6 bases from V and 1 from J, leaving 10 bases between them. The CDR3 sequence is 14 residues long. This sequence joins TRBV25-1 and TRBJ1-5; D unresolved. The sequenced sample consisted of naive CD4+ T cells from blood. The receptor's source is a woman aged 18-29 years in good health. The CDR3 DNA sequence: TGTGCCAGCAGCACTACGGGGAGCAATCAGCCCCAGCATTTT. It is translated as CASSTTGSNQPQHF. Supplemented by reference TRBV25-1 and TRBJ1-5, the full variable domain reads EADIYQTPRYLVIGTGKKITLECSQTMGHDKMYWYQQDPGMELHLIHYSYGVNSTEKGDLSSESTVSRIRTEHFPLTLESARPSHTSQYLCASSTTGSNQPQHFGDGTRLSIL.